This TCR beta chain was obtained from a study of OX40 agonist ivuxolimab in advanced cancers. On the study more broadly: Patients received the agonistic anti-OX40 (CD134) antibody ivuxolimab.

Only in-frame clones appear in the TCRdb table, and some are missing; sequencing was by immunoSEQ multiplex PCR. The repertoire has about 94,000 clones, roughly 84% of them found once; the top ten carry approximately 0.3%. Concerning this clone: As yet, its antigen is unknown.

The CDR3 runs 14 residues. Germline V gene lookup returns CDR1 SEHNR and CDR2 FQNEAQ (reference sequence). V lost 4 bases and J lost 8, with 15 bases in between. The study, taken as a whole, reports: Fewer expanded clones were found on average in CD4+ than in CD8+ T cells. Some patients who did not respond also had low normalized T-cell clonal expansion.

The material sequenced was CD4+ or CD8+ T cells sorted from blood, taken in a trial of the OX40 agonist ivuxolimab. The clonotype originates from an adult with an advanced solid tumor such as melanoma, head and neck, liver or kidney cancer. The chain recombines TRBV7-9 with TRBJ2-4; the D gene is possibly TRBD1 (7 bases). Here the CDR3 DNA reads TGTGCCAGCAGCTCCCAGGGGGGCCGGGACATTCAGTACTTC. Amino acid sequence: CASSSQGGRDIQYF.